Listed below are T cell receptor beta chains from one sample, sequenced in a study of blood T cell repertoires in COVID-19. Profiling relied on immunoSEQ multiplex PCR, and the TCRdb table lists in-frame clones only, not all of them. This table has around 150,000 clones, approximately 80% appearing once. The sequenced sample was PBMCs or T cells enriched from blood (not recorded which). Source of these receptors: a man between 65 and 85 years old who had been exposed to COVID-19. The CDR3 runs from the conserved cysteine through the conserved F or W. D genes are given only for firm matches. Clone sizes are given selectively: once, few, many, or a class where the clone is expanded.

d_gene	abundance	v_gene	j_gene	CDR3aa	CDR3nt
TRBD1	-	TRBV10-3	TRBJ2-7	CAILDPTGRVDEQYF	TGTGCCATCCTCGACCCGACAGGGCGAGTTGACGAGCAGTACTTC
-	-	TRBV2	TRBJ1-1	CASRGGGPYLLGSEAFF	TGTGCCAGCAGGGGGGGTGGGCCCTATCTTTTAGGCTCTGAAGCTTTCTTT
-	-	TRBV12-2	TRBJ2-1	CASRYPGQGKREGPDEQFF	TGTGCAAGTCGCTACCCAGGACAGGGGAAGCGGGAGGGCCCGGATGAGCAGTTCTTC
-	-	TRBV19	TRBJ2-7	CASSLLSTSYEQYF	TGTGCCAGTAGCCTCCTTAGTACCTCCTACGAGCAGTACTTC
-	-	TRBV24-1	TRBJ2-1	CATSGPGFYNEQFF	TGTGCCACCAGCGGCCCGGGGTTCTACAATGAGCAGTTCTTC
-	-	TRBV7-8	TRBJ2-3	CASSSPIGGRIADTQYF	TGTGCCAGCAGCTCACCTATTGGGGGCAGAATCGCAGATACGCAGTATTTT
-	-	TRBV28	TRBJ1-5	CASGVRERPNQPQHF	TGTGCCAGCGGAGTCCGAGAACGACCGAATCAGCCCCAGCATTTT
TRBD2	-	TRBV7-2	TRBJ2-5	CASSPRGASGGLETQYF	TGTGCCAGCAGCCCGAGGGGGGCTAGCGGGGGTCTCGAGACCCAGTACTTC
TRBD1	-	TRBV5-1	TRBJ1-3	CASSLTGQGAGNTIYF	TGCGCCAGCTCTCTGACGGGACAGGGGGCTGGAAACACCATATATTTT
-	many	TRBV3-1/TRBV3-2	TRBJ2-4	CASSQGSSGNIQYF	TGTGCCAGCAGCCAAGGTAGCTCGGGGAACATTCAGTACTTC
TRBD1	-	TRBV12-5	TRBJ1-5	CASGRRGQPLEGNQPQHF	TGTGCTAGTGGCCGCCGGGGACAGCCCCTAGAAGGCAATCAGCCCCAGCATTTT